This paragraph covers one TCR beta chain sequence. Original handling: Counts of nucleated cells, estimated from reference gene primer amplification, were obtained. Produced via immunoSEQ multiplex PCR; TCRdb's table is partial and in-frame only. The V and J calls and clone size were taken over from that table, and D and trimming were inferred from the DNA. Seen here are over 200,000 clones, around 89% observed once, and the top ten hold 2% to 3%. This sample is part of a study of blood T cell repertoires in COVID-19. Across the whole study: Sites in the United States, Italy and Spain provided acute and convalescent COVID-19 samples.

A Seattle source enrolled patients during active infection and followed them longitudinally. The sample consisted of peripheral blood. This receptor was obtained from a man younger than 45 with COVID-19, enrolled during active disease.

CDR3 sequence reads: CASSFHGTSGSSNEQFF. CDR3 coding DNA: TGTGCCAGCAGTTTTCACGGGACTAGCGGGAGTAGCAATGAGCAGTTCTTC. V is TRBV27 and J is TRBJ2-1, with 14 bases matching TRBD2. Germline CDR1 MNHEY, CDR2 SMNVEV (reference sequence). The J segment lost 6 bases and the V segment lost 3 bases, leaving 7 bases of the junction unmatched. This CDR3 has 17 amino acids.